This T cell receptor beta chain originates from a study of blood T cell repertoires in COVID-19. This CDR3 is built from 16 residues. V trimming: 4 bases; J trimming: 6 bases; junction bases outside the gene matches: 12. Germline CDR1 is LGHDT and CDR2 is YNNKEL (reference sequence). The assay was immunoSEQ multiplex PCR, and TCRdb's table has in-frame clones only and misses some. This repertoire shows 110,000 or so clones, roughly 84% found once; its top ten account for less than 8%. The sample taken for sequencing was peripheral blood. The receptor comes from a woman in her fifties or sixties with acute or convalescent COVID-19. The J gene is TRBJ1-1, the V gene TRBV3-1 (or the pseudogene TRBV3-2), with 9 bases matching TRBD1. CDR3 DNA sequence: TGTGCCAGCAGCCCACGGACAGGGGTTTTTTATTCTGAAGCTTTCTTT. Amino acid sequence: CASSPRTGVFYSEAFF.